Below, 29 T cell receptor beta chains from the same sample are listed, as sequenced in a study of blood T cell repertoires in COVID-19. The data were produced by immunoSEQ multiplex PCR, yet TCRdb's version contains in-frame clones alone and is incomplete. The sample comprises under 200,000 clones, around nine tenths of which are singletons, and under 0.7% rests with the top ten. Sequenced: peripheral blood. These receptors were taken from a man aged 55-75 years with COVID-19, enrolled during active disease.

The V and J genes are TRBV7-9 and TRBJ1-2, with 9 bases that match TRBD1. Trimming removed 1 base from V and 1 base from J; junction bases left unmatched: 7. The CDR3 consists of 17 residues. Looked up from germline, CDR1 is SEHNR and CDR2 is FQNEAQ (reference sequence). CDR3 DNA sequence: TGTGCCAGCAGCTTAGACCGGGCGGACAGGGGTAACTATGGCTACACCTTC. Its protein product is CASSLDRADRGNYGYTF.

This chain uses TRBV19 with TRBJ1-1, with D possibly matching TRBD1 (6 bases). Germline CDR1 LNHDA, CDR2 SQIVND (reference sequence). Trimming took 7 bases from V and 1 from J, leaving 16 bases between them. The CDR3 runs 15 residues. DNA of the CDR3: TGTGCCAGTACTCAGACAGGAGACACGAACACTGAAGCTTTCTTT. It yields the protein CASTQTGDTNTEAFF.

The CDR3 nucleotides are TGTGCCAGCAGCCCTACCGGGACACAGACTAATGAAAAACTGTTTTTT. It encodes CASSPTGTQTNEKLFF. V usage is TRBV5-8 and J usage is TRBJ1-4; TRBD1 might be the D (6 bases). Trimming cost V 4 bases and J 2 bases, with 15 bases left between them. CDR1 and CDR2 from the germline V gene are SGHTS and YDEGEE. The CDR3 runs to 16 residues.

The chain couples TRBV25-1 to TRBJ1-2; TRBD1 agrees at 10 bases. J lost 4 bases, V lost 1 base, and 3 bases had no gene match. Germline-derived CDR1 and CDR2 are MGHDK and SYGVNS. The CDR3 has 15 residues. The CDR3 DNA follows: TGTGCCAGCAGTGAATTGGGACAGGGGCCCTATGGCTACACCTTC. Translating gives CASSELGQGPYGYTF.

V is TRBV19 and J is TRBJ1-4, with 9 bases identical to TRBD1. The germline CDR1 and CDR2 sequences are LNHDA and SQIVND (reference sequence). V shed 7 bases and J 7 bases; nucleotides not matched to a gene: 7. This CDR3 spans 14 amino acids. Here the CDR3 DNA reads TGTGCCAGTAAAACAGGGGGCTATGGTGAAAAACTGTTTTTT. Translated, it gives CASKTGGYGEKLFF.

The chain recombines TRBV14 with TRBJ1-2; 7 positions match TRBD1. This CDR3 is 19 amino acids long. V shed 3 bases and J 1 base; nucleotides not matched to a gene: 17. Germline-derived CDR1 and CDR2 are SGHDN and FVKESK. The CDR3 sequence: CASSHSHGQDRNFNYGYTF. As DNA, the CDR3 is TGTGCCAGCAGCCACAGCCACGGACAGGACCGGAATTTTAACTATGGCTACACCTTC.

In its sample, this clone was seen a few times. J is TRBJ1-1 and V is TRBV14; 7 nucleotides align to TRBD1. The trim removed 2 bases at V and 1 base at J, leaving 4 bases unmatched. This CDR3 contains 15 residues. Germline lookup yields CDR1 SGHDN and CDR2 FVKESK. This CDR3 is CASSQPTGRNTEAFF. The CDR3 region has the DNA TGTGCCAGCAGCCAACCGACAGGGAGGAACACTGAAGCTTTCTTT.

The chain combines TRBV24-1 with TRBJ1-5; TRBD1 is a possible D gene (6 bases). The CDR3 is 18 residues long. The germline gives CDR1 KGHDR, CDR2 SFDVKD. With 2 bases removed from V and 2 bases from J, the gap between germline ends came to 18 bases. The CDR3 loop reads CATSDSRVHRDGNQPQHF. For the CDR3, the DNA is TGTGCCACCAGTGATTCTAGAGTCCACAGGGATGGCAATCAGCCCCAGCATTTT.

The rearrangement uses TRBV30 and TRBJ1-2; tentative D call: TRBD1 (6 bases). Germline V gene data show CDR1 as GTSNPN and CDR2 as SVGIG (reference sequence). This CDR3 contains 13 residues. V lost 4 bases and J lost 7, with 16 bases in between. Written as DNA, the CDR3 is TGTGCCTGGAATTACAGGGCGCCCCTTGGCTACACCTTC. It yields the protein CAWNYRAPLGYTF.

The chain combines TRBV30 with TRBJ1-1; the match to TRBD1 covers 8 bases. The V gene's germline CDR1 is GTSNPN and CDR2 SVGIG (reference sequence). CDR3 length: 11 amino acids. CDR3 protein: CGTGLRTEAFF. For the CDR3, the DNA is TGTGGGACAGGGCTTCGAACTGAAGCTTTCTTT. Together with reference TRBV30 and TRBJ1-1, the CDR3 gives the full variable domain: SQTIHQWPATLVQPVGSPLSLECTVEGTSNPNLYWYRQAAGRGLQLLFYSVGIGQISSEVPQNLSASRPQDRQFILSSKKLLLSDSGFYLCGTGLRTEAFFGQGTRLTVV.

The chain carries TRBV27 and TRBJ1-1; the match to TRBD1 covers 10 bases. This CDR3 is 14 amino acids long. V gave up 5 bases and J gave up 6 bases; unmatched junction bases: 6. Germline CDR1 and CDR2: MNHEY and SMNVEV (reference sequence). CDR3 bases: TGTGCCAGCAGTCTGGACAGGGGGATCGCTGAAGCTTTCTTT. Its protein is CASSLDRGIAEAFF.

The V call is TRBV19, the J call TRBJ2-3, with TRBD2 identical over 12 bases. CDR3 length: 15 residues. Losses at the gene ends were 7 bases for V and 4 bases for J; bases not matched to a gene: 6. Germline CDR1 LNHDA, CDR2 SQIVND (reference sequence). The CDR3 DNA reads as TGTGCCAGTACCCCGGGACTAGCGGGTTCAGATACGCAGTATTTT. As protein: CASTPGLAGSDTQYF.

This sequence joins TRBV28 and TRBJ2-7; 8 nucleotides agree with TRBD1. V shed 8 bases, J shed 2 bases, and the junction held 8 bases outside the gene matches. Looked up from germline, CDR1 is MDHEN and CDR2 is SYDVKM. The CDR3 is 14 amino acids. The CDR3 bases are TGTGCCAGCGCGCCGGGACAGGCCACCTACGAGCAGTACTTC. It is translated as CASAPGQATYEQYF.

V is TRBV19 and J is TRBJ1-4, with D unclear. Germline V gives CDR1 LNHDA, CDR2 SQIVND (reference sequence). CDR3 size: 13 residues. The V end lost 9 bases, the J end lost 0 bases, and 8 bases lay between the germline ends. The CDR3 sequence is CASSGTTNEKLFF. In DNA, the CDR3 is TGTGCCAGCTCCGGGACAACTAATGAAAAACTGTTTTTT.

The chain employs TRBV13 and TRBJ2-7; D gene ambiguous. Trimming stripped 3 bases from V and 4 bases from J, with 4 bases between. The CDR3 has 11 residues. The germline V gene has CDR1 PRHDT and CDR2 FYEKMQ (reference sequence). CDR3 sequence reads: CASSFRYEQYF. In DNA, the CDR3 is TGTGCCAGCAGCTTTCGGTACGAGCAGTACTTC.

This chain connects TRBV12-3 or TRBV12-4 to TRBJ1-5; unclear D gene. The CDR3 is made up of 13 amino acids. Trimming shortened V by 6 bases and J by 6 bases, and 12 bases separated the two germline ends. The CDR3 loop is CASRFSTGQPQHF. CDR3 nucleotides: TGTGCCAGCAGATTCAGTACGGGTCAGCCCCAGCATTTT.

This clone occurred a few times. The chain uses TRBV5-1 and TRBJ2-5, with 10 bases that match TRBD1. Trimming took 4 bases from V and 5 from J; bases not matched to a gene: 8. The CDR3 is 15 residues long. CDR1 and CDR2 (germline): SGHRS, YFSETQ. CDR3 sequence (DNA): TGCGCCAGCAGCCCCTCGACAGGGGGCGCGGAGACCCAGTACTTC. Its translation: CASSPSTGGAETQYF.

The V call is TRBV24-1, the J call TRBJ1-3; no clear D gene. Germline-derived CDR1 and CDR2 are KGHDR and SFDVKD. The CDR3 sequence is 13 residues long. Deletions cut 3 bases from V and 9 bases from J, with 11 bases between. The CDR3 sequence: CATSDPPASTIYF. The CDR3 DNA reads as TGTGCCACCAGTGATCCCCCTGCGAGCACCATATATTTT.

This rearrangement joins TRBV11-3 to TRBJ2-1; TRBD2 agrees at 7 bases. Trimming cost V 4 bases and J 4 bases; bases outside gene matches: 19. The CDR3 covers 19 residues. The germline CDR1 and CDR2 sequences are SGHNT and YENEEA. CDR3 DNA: TGTGCCAGCAGCTGGGATATGATTATCAGCGGGATAATGTACAATGAGCAGTTCTTC. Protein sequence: CASSWDMIISGIMYNEQFF.

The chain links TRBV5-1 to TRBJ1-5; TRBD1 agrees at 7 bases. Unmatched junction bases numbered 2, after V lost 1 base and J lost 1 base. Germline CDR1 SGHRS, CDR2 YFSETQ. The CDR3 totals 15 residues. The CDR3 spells CASSLLQGSNQPQHF. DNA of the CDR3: TGCGCCAGCAGCTTGCTACAGGGGAGCAATCAGCCCCAGCATTTT.

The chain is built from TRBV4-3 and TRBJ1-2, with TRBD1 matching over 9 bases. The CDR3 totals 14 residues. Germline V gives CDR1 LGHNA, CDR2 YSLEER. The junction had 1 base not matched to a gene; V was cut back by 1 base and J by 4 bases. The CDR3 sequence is CASSQVGQGYGYTF. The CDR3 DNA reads TGCGCCAGCAGCCAAGTGGGACAGGGCTATGGCTACACCTTC.

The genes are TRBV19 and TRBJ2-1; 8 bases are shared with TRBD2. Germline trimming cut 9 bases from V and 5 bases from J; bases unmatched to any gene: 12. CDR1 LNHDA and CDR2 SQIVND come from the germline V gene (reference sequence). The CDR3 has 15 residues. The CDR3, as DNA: TGTGCCAGCCCATGGGCGGGAGGACCGAACAATGAGCAGTTCTTC. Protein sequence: CASPWAGGPNNEQFF. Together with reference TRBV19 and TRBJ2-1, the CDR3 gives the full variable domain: DGGITQSPKYLFRKEGQNVTLSCEQNLNHDAMYWYRQDPGQGLRLIYYSQIVNDFQKGDIAEGYSVSREKKESFPLTVTSAQKNPTAFYLCASPWAGGPNNEQFFGPGTRLTVL.

CDR3 nucleotides: TGTGCCAGCAGCTTAGTCTGGGACAGGGCGAACACTGAAGCTTTCTTT. Its translation is CASSLVWDRANTEAFF. J is TRBJ1-1 and V is TRBV7-9; TRBD1 agrees at 9 bases. With V trimmed by 1 base and J by 1 base, 4 bases remained unmatched. The germline V gene has CDR1 SEHNR and CDR2 FQNEAQ (reference sequence). CDR3 size: 16 residues.

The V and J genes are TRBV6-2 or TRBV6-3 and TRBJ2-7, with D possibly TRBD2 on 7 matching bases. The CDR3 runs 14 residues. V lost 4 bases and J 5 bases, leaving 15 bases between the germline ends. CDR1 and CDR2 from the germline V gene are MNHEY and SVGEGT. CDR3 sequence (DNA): TGTGCCAGCAGTTGGGGGGGGCCAGACAACGAGCAGTACTTC. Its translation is CASSWGGPDNEQYF.

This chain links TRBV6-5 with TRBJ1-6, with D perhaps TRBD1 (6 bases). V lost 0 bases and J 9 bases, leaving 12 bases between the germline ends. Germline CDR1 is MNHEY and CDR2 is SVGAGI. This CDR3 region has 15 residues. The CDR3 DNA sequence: TGTGCCAGCAGTTACTCGAGGCAGGGGACTTCACCCCTCCACTTT. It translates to CASSYSRQGTSPLHF.

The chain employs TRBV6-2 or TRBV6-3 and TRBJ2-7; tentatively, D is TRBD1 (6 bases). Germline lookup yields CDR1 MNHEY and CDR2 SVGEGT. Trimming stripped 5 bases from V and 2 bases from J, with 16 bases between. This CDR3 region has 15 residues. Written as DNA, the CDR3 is TGTGCCAGCAGTAACCCCCGGGACATCCCCTACGAGCAGTACTTC. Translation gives CASSNPRDIPYEQYF.

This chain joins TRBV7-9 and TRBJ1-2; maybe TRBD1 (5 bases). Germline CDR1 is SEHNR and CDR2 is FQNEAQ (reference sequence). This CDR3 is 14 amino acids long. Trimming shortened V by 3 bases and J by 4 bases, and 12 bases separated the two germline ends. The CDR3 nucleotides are TGTGCCAGCAGCTTGGGGGGAGCTTCCTATGGCTACACCTTC. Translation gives CASSLGGASYGYTF.

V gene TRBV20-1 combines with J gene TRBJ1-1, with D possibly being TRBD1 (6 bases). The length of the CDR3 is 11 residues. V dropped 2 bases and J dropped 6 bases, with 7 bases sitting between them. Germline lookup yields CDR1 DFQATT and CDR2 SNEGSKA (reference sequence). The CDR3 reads CSARKGAEAFF. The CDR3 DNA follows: TGCAGTGCTAGAAAGGGGGCTGAAGCTTTCTTT.

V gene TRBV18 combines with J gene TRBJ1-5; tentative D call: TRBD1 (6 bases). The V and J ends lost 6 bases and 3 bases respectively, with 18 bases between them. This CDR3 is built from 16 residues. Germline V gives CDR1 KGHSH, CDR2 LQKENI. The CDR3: CASSQGTFTDNQPQHF. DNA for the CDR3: TGTGCCAGCTCCCAGGGGACGTTCACGGACAATCAGCCCCAGCATTTT.